This record concerns one T cell receptor beta chain sequence. These data belong to a study of cytomegalovirus exposure and HLA in healthy donors. Looked up from germline, CDR1 is SGHRS and CDR2 is YFSETQ. This CDR3 has 14 residues. V was pared by 7 bases and J by 3 bases, with 16 bases between. Researchers ran the PCR with 60 Vbeta and 13 Jbeta primers. Generated by immunoSEQ multiplex PCR, the TCRdb table keeps only in-frame clones and is missing some. Here the sample spans 150,000 to 200,000 clones, over 70% being singletons. Sequencing was carried out using PBMCs. V gene TRBV5-1 combines with J gene TRBJ1-2; unclear D gene. This receptor was obtained from a woman younger than 35 in good health and CMV-seropositive. CDR3 coding DNA: TGCGCCAGCGGATGGAGCGAGAGGTACTATGGCTACACCTTC. Its protein is CASGWSERYYGYTF.